This T cell receptor (beta chain) comes out of a study of T cell responses to AZD1222 COVID-19 vaccine. Both about-4-week and about-12-week second-dose recipients were combined. About this clone: Its matching antigen is unknown.

V lost 5 bases, J lost 7 bases, and 14 bases lay in between. Germline CDR1 SGHVS, CDR2 FQNEAQ. The CDR3 extends over 14 amino acids. Study results and caveats: CD4 TCRs associated with vaccination spanned spike, dominating at 160-218 and 743-854. At study baseline, merely several AZD1222 recipients were seropositive. The study sampled repertoires only after the peak T cell response.

This table comes from immunoSEQ multiplex PCR, and its TCRdb copy is limited to in-frame clones, with some not included. The sample records about 40,000 clones, around four fifths being singletons. This specimen consisted of peripheral blood, obtained 28 days after the second AZD1222 dose. The chain employs TRBV7-8 and TRBJ2-2; D tentatively reads TRBD1 or TRBD2 (5 bases each). This TCR was sampled from an adult who received the AZD1222 COVID-19 vaccine. CDR3 sequence reads: CASSMRKGSGELFF. In DNA form, the CDR3 reads TGTGCCAGCAGCATGCGTAAGGGGAGCGGGGAGCTGTTTTTT.